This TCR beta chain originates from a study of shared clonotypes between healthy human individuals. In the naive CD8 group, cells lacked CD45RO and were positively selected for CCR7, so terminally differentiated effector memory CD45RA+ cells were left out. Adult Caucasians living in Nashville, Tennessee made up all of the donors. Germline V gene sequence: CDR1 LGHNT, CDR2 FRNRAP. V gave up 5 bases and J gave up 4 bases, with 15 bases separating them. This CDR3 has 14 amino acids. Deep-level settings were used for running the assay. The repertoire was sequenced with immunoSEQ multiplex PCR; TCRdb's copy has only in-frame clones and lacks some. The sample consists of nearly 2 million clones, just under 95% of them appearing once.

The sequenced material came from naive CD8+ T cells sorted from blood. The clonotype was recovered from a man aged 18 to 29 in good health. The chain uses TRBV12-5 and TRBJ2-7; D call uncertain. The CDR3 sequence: CASGTPGPTYEQYF. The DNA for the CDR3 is TGTGCTAGTGGTACACCCGGACCAACTTACGAGCAGTACTTC.